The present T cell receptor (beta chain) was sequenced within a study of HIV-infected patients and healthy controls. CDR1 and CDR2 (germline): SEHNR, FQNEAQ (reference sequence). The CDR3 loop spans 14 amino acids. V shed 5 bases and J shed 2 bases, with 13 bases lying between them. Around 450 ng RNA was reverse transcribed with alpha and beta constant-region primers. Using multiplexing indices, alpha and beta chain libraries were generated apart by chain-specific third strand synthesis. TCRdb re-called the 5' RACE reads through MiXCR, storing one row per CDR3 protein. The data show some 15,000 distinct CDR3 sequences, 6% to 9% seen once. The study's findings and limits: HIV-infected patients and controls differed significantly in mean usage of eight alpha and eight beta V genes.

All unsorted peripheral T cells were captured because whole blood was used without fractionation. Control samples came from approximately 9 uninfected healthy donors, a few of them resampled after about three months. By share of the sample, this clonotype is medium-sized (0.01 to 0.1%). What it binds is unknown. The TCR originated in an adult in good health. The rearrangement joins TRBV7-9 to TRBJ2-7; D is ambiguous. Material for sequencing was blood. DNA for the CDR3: TGTGCCAGCAGCACAGCCATGCGCGCCTACGAGCAGTACTTC. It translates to CASSTAMRAYEQYF.